The 32 T cell receptor beta chains below were found in one sample sequenced in a study of blood T cell repertoires in COVID-19. Sequencing used immunoSEQ multiplex PCR; TCRdb keeps in-frame clones, though not all of them. The table records over 90,000 clones, more than 75% of them present only once. Material for sequencing was peripheral blood. These receptors all stem from a human donor in a cohort sampled during active COVID-19.

The gene calls are TRBV5-6 and TRBJ1-1; TRBD1 matches at 7 bases. CDR1 and CDR2 from the germline V gene are SGHDT and YYEEEE. The CDR3 covers 15 residues. Trimming removed 0 bases from V and 1 base from J; junction bases left unmatched: 3. The DNA for the CDR3 is TGTGCCAGCAGCTTGGAGAGGGGGCAGAACACTGAAGCTTTCTTT. Protein sequence: CASSLERGQNTEAFF.

V and J are TRBV20-1 and TRBJ2-3; 9 nucleotides line up with TRBD2. Trimming at V came to 3 bases and at J to 2 bases, leaving 3 bases not matched to a gene. The CDR3 extends over 14 amino acids. Germline CDR1 DFQATT, CDR2 SNEGSKA (reference sequence). CDR3 sequence: CSASLAGNTDTQYF. The DNA of the CDR3 is TGCAGTGCTAGTCTAGCGGGAAACACAGATACGCAGTATTTT.

V and J are TRBV9 and TRBJ1-4, with 7 bases lining up with TRBD1. CDR1 is SGDLS and CDR2 is YYNGEE in the germline V gene. V lost 0 bases and J lost 3; bases outside the gene matches: 2. The CDR3 contains 15 residues. CDR3 nucleotides: TGTGCCAGCAGCGTAGCCGGGACAGCTAATGAAAAACTGTTTTTT. This translates into CASSVAGTANEKLFF. Full variable domain (outside the CDR3, taken from reference TRBV9 and TRBJ1-4): DSGVTQTPKHLITATGQRVTLRCSPRSGDLSVYWYQQSLDQGLQFLIQYYNGEERAKGNILERFSAQQFPDLHSELNLSSLELGDSALYFCASSVAGTANEKLFFGSGTQLSVL.

This clone was observed once. The V gene is TRBV2, the J gene TRBJ2-3, with TRBD1 identical over 8 bases. The V segment lost 6 bases and the J segment 0 bases; nucleotides outside the gene matches: 5. Germline V gene lookup returns CDR1 SNHLY and CDR2 FYNNEI. CDR3 length equals 15 residues. DNA of the CDR3: TGTGCCAGCAGAGGGACAGGTGTTAGCACAGATACGCAGTATTTT. As protein: CASRGTGVSTDTQYF.

V is TRBV7-8 and J is TRBJ2-7; 12 positions match TRBD2. Losses at the gene ends were 1 base for V and 3 bases for J; bases not matched to a gene: 10. The CDR3 covers 18 residues. Germline V CDR1 and CDR2: SGHVS, FQNEAQ. The CDR3 region is CASSLGLKRTSGVYEQYF. The CDR3 DNA reads as TGTGCCAGCAGCTTAGGACTAAAGCGGACTAGCGGGGTCTACGAGCAGTACTTC.

In its sample, this clone was seen once. The chain recombines TRBV18 with TRBJ2-1; D remains ambiguous. This CDR3 has 12 amino acids. Trimming removed 3 bases from V and 4 bases from J, with 4 bases in between. CDR1 and CDR2 (germline): KGHSH, LQKENI. The CDR3 DNA follows: TGTGCCAGCTCACCCCAGTACAATGAGCAGTTCTTC. Residues: CASSPQYNEQFF.

The V call is TRBV7-8, the J call TRBJ2-7; D is perhaps TRBD2 (5 bases). V dropped 8 bases and J dropped 6 bases, with 23 bases sitting between them. The CDR3 spans 15 residues. Germline loops: CDR1 SGHVS, CDR2 FQNEAQ. CDR3 region: CASRPGRGDPVEQYF. The CDR3 bases are TGTGCCAGCCGACCGGGCCGGGGAGACCCGGTCGAGCAGTACTTC.

This sequence joins TRBV7-8 and TRBJ1-2; possible D gene TRBD1, 5 bases. CDR3 size: 15 residues. Germline V lookup: CDR1 SGHVS, CDR2 FQNEAQ. The V gene lost 1 base and the J gene lost 4 bases, with 13 bases spanning the gap. CDR3 amino acids: CASSLEWGGGYGYTF. The CDR3 coding sequence is TGTGCCAGCAGCTTAGAATGGGGGGGAGGCTATGGCTACACCTTC.

The chain is built from TRBV7-9 and TRBJ2-1, with 9 bases fitting TRBD2. The ends lost 3 bases at V and 6 bases at J; junction bases unmatched: 9. CDR1 and CDR2 (germline): SEHNR, FQNEAQ (reference sequence). This CDR3 is built from 16 residues. The CDR3 reads CASSFLGSGGFNEQFF. The CDR3 DNA sequence: TGTGCCAGCAGCTTCCTAGGGAGCGGGGGGTTCAATGAGCAGTTCTTC.

This CDR3 is CASSPLAGGTETQYF. CDR3 sequence (DNA): TGTGCCAGCTCACCACTAGCGGGGGGTACGGAGACCCAGTACTTC. This chain connects TRBV18 to TRBJ2-5, with 10 bases that match TRBD2. CDR3 length: 15 residues. J was trimmed by 5 bases and V by 1 base; bases with no gene match: 4. The germline V gene has CDR1 KGHSH and CDR2 LQKENI.

The J gene is TRBJ1-1, the V gene TRBV2, with 7 nucleotides matching TRBD1. Germline loops: CDR1 SNHLY, CDR2 FYNNEI. CDR3 length: 13 amino acids. Trimming at V came to 9 bases and at J to 1 base, leaving 5 bases not matched to a gene. CDR3: CARNRDRNTEAFF. DNA for the CDR3: TGTGCCAGGAACCGGGACAGGAACACTGAAGCTTTCTTT.

The chain links TRBV13 to TRBJ1-2; 7 bases are a match to TRBD1. Per the germline V gene, CDR1 is PRHDT and CDR2 is FYEKMQ (reference sequence). V dropped 4 bases and J dropped 6; count of bases not matched to a gene: 17. There are 17 residues in the CDR3. The CDR3 here is CASSWLTGSESYNGYTF. CDR3 coding DNA: TGTGCCAGCAGCTGGTTGACAGGGTCGGAATCCTATAATGGCTACACCTTC.

The V and J genes are TRBV7-9 and TRBJ1-5; 8 bases match TRBD1. Germline values: CDR1 SEHNR, CDR2 FQNEAQ (reference sequence). The V gene end was trimmed by 2 bases and the J gene end by 0 bases; junction bases not matched to a gene: 12. The CDR3 spans 19 residues. The CDR3 sequence: CASSLTTPGQGGSNQPQHF. CDR3 DNA sequence: TGTGCCAGCAGCTTAACAACCCCAGGACAGGGTGGTAGCAATCAGCCCCAGCATTTT.

This chain connects TRBV5-1 to TRBJ1-4, with 7 bases lining up with TRBD1. Germline V gene sequence: CDR1 SGHRS, CDR2 YFSETQ. With V trimmed by 4 bases and J by 3 bases, 3 bases remained unmatched. The CDR3 loop spans 14 amino acids. The CDR3 DNA reads TGCGCCAGCAGCGCGACAGGGTCTAATGAAAAACTGTTTTTT. Amino acid sequence: CASSATGSNEKLFF.

This rearrangement joins TRBV2 to TRBJ2-2; the D gene is possibly TRBD2 (7 bases). The CDR3 contains 16 residues. V was shortened by 6 bases and J by 3 bases, with 17 bases between the two germline ends. Germline CDR1 SNHLY, CDR2 FYNNEI. The CDR3 protein is CASRGALSGDTGELFF. Written as DNA, the CDR3 is TGTGCCAGCAGGGGGGCCCTCAGCGGGGACACCGGGGAGCTGTTTTTT.

This chain connects TRBV2 to TRBJ2-7; TRBD2 might be the D (5 bases). The V gene's germline CDR1 is SNHLY and CDR2 FYNNEI. The CDR3 runs to 15 residues. V dropped 0 bases and J dropped 4 bases, with 13 bases sitting between them. The CDR3 DNA reads as TGTGCCAGCAGTGAAGCCCCCCACCCGGGGTACGAGCAGTACTTC. It codes for CASSEAPHPGYEQYF.

This sequence joins TRBV9 and TRBJ1-2; TRBD1 aligns across 7 bases. V gave up 0 bases and J gave up 8 bases; unmatched junction bases: 4. There are 13 residues in the CDR3. From germline, CDR1 is SGDLS and CDR2 YYNGEE. The CDR3: CASSVDQGGGYTF. The CDR3 bases are TGTGCCAGCAGCGTAGATCAGGGGGGCGGCTACACCTTC.

The chain carries TRBV5-4 and TRBJ2-7, with 7 bases lining up with TRBD1. V lost 4 bases to trimming and J lost 1 base; unmatched junction nucleotides: 2. CDR1 SGHNT and CDR2 YYREEE come from the germline V gene (reference sequence). CDR3 length: 13 residues. The CDR3 DNA is TGTGCCAGCAGCCCGGGACAGTCCTACGAGCAGTACTTC. Its translation: CASSPGQSYEQYF.

J is TRBJ2-7 and V is TRBV12-3 or TRBV12-4, with no clear D. V was clipped by 4 bases and J by 2 bases, with 3 bases between them. The CDR3 covers 11 residues. The CDR3: CASSSAYEQYF. CDR3 nucleotide sequence: TGTGCCAGCAGTTCTGCCTACGAGCAGTACTTC.

The chain is built from TRBV4-1 and TRBJ1-2; D remains unclear. V lost 0 bases and J 4 bases, leaving 12 bases between the germline ends. The V gene's germline CDR1 is MGHRA and CDR2 YSYEKL. The CDR3 runs 15 residues. The CDR3 DNA follows: TGCGCCAGCAGCCAAGACACTGGGTGGAGCTATGGCTACACCTTC. As protein: CASSQDTGWSYGYTF.

The chain combines TRBV29-1 with TRBJ2-1, with TRBD1 identical over 8 bases. Germline-derived CDR1 and CDR2 are SQVTM and ANQGSEA. The junction had 11 bases not matched to a gene; V was cut back by 4 bases and J by 6 bases. CDR3 size: 15 residues. In DNA, the CDR3 is TGCAGCGTTGCGGCAGGGGGCGCCGGCGGCAATGAGCAGTTCTTC. It encodes CSVAAGGAGGNEQFF.

This clone was observed once. The genes are TRBV7-9 and TRBJ2-1; 11 bases map to TRBD2. This CDR3 contains 16 residues. CDR1 and CDR2 (germline): SEHNR, FQNEAQ (reference sequence). The J segment lost 0 bases and the V segment lost 5 bases, leaving 3 bases of the junction unmatched. In DNA, the CDR3 is TGTGCCAGCAGCATCCTAGCGGGGGGCTCCTACAATGAGCAGTTCTTC. Translating gives CASSILAGGSYNEQFF.

The chain has TRBV19 and TRBJ2-2; TRBD2 agrees at 9 bases. The CDR3 is 15 amino acids. Trimming at V came to 7 bases and at J to 6 bases, leaving 9 bases not matched to a gene. Germline CDR1 reads LNHDA; CDR2 reads SQIVND (reference sequence). The CDR3 region has the DNA TGTGCCAGTATCCCTAGCGGGGTGGGACCCGGGGAGCTGTTTTTT. It encodes CASIPSGVGPGELFF.

V usage is TRBV11-3 and J usage is TRBJ2-7; D may be TRBD2 (7 bases). The germline V gene has CDR1 SGHNT and CDR2 YENEEA. This CDR3 region has 13 residues. Trimming took off 5 bases at V and 5 bases at J, with 13 bases between the two ends. The CDR3 nucleotides are TGTGCCAGCAGCCGGGCGGGGGCCGACGAGCAGTACTTC. Its translation: CASSRAGADEQYF.

As DNA, the CDR3 is TGTGCCAGCAGCTTAATGGCAGGGGGTCAAGAGACCCAGTACTTC. Residues: CASSLMAGGQETQYF. V gene TRBV7-3 combines with J gene TRBJ2-5; 7 positions match TRBD1. CDR1 SGHTA and CDR2 FQGTGA come from the germline V gene. This CDR3 has 15 amino acids. V shed 1 base, J shed 2 bases, and the junction held 4 bases outside the gene matches.

J is TRBJ2-3 and V is TRBV5-1; 7 positions match TRBD2. CDR1 SGHRS and CDR2 YFSETQ come from the germline V gene. J was trimmed by 4 bases and V by 4 bases; bases with no gene match: 9. This CDR3 spans 15 amino acids. CDR3 amino acids: CASSLQGGVADTQYF. In DNA, the CDR3 is TGCGCCAGCAGCCTCCAGGGAGGGGTCGCAGATACGCAGTATTTT.

This chain links TRBV7-3 with TRBJ2-5, with a weak D call TRBD2 (5 bases). The CDR3 loop spans 15 amino acids. V lost 2 bases to trimming and J lost 5 bases, with 15 bases between them. CDR1 and CDR2 (germline): SGHTA, FQGTGA. The CDR3 bases are TGTGCCAGCAGCTTACGAGGGTGGGTTGGGGAGACCCAGTACTTC. It encodes CASSLRGWVGETQYF.

This chain connects TRBV5-1 to TRBJ1-6; 9 bases fit TRBD1. The CDR3 has 14 residues. With 4 bases clipped from V and 10 bases from J, the junction kept 6 bases outside the gene matches. Germline V gene sequence: CDR1 SGHRS, CDR2 YFSETQ. Here the CDR3 reads CASSRTGVQSPLHF. The CDR3 bases are TGCGCCAGCAGCAGGACAGGGGTCCAATCACCCCTCCACTTT.

V usage is TRBV4-2 and J usage is TRBJ1-1; D unresolved. CDR3 length equals 13 residues. Germline V gene data show CDR1 as LGHNA and CDR2 as YNFKEQ. Trimming removed 4 bases at V and 4 bases at J, with 10 bases between. CDR3 DNA: TGTGCCAGCAGCCTCCACCGGGTCACTGAAGCTTTCTTT. It specifies CASSLHRVTEAFF.

The chain combines TRBV7-9 with TRBJ2-2; D remains ambiguous. CDR1 is SEHNR and CDR2 is FQNEAQ in the germline V gene (reference sequence). The ends were cut back, 5 bases at V and 4 bases at J, with 11 bases in the middle. This CDR3 has 14 residues. The CDR3 loop is CASSPPRSTGELFF. CDR3 in DNA: TGTGCCAGCAGCCCCCCCCGCAGCACCGGGGAGCTGTTTTTT.

V is TRBV18 and J is TRBJ2-3; D may be TRBD1 (5 bases). V lost 6 bases and J 3 bases, leaving 10 bases between the germline ends. This CDR3 spans 13 amino acids. The germline V gene has CDR1 KGHSH and CDR2 LQKENI. In DNA, the CDR3 is TGTGCCAGCTCGCTCAGGGAAACAGATACGCAGTATTTT. Its protein product is CASSLRETDTQYF.

This chain links TRBV5-6 with TRBJ2-3; 7 bases match TRBD2. The CDR3 is 16 residues long. V was clipped by 1 base and J by 4 bases; unmatched bases: 9. Germline V gene data show CDR1 as SGHDT and CDR2 as YYEEEE. CDR3 sequence reads: CASSLPSGAYSDTQYF. The DNA for the CDR3 is TGTGCCAGCAGCTTGCCAAGCGGGGCCTATTCAGATACGCAGTATTTT.